This entry lists 24 T cell receptor beta chains sequenced from one sample in a study of T cell responses to AZD1222 COVID-19 vaccine. Clones were read by immunoSEQ multiplex PCR, and TCRdb kept only the in-frame ones, dropping some. In the table there are 70,000 to 95,000 clones, about 91% of which are singletons. The sample consisted of peripheral blood, taken 28 days after the second AZD1222 dose. The receptors were gathered from an adult who received the AZD1222 COVID-19 vaccine.

The chain combines TRBV27 with TRBJ1-5; D is possibly TRBD1 (6 bases). Trimming took off 5 bases at V and 6 bases at J, with 20 bases between the two ends. The CDR3 runs 16 residues. Germline CDR1 and CDR2: MNHEY and SMNVEV (reference sequence). In DNA form, the CDR3 reads TGTGCCAGCAGTCCGGTTAAACAGGGATCTAGTCAGCCCCAGCATTTT. Its translation is CASSPVKQGSSQPQHF.

The chain links TRBV11-2 to TRBJ2-5; 8 bases map to TRBD1. This CDR3 contains 16 residues. Germline CDR1 is SGHAT and CDR2 is FQNNGV. The trim removed 1 base at V and 5 bases at J, leaving 9 bases unmatched. CDR3 sequence reads: CASSLGGDRQRETQYF. The DNA of the CDR3 is TGTGCCAGCAGCTTAGGAGGGGACAGGCAGCGGGAGACCCAGTACTTC.

This clone was observed a handful of times. V usage is TRBV19 and J usage is TRBJ2-5; D may be TRBD1 or TRBD2 (6 bases each). Per the germline V gene, CDR1 is LNHDA and CDR2 is SQIVND (reference sequence). The CDR3 totals 16 residues. Deletions cut 6 bases from V and 1 base from J, with 18 bases between. CDR3 residues: CASSNVGGGFQETQYF. CDR3 nucleotides: TGTGCCAGTAGCAACGTCGGAGGGGGATTCCAAGAGACCCAGTACTTC.

This rearrangement joins TRBV4-1 to TRBJ2-6, with 7 bases fitting TRBD1. CDR3 length equals 20 residues. V was pared by 4 bases and J by 0 bases, with 15 bases of the junction left unmatched. The germline gives CDR1 MGHRA, CDR2 YSYEKL. The CDR3 region has the DNA TGCGCCAGCAGCCCCCTTTTCCCTAGACAGGGTTCCTCTGGGGCCAACGTCCTGACTTTC. Its translation: CASSPLFPRQGSSGANVLTF.

The chain carries TRBV5-4 and TRBJ1-2; D not certain. V lost 3 bases, J lost 7 bases, and 13 bases lay in between. This CDR3 comprises 13 residues. From germline, CDR1 is SGHNT and CDR2 YYREEE (reference sequence). The CDR3 sequence is CASSSLAGIGYTF. CDR3 DNA sequence: TGTGCCAGCAGCTCTCTGGCGGGGATTGGCTACACCTTC. The variable domain in full, completed from reference TRBV5-4 and TRBJ1-2, reads ETGVTQSPTHLIKTRGQQVTLRCSSQSGHNTVSWYQQALGQGPQFIFQYYREEENGRGNFPPRFSGLQFPNYSSELNVNALELDDSALYLCASSSLAGIGYTFGSGTRLTVV.

The CDR3 loop is CASRMGVDEQFF. Written as DNA, the CDR3 is TGTGCCAGCAGGATGGGGGTCGATGAGCAGTTCTTC. The chain employs TRBV2 and TRBJ2-1, with D perhaps matching TRBD1 or TRBD2 (5 bases each). Trimming removed 6 bases from V and 8 bases from J, with 11 bases in between. Germline-derived CDR1 and CDR2 are SNHLY and FYNNEI. The CDR3 contains 12 residues.

The J gene is TRBJ2-7, the V gene TRBV27; a possible D gene is TRBD1 (6 bases). This CDR3 comprises 13 residues. Per the germline V gene, CDR1 is MNHEY and CDR2 is SMNVEV (reference sequence). V was pared by 4 bases and J by 1 base, with 8 bases between. In DNA form, the CDR3 reads TGTGCCAGCAGTTCTGGGACATCCTACGAGCAGTACTTC. It encodes CASSSGTSYEQYF.

The rearrangement joins TRBV6-6 to TRBJ2-2; D not certain. CDR1 MNHNY and CDR2 SVGAGI come from the germline V gene (reference sequence). The CDR3 is 16 amino acids. V was clipped by 0 bases and J by 1 base, with 9 bases between them. CDR3 in DNA: TGTGCCAGCAGTTACTCGACATTGGTGAACACCGGGGAGCTGTTTTTT. It is translated as CASSYSTLVNTGELFF.

The CDR3 protein is CASSLENPGQLYYQPQHF. The CDR3 region has the DNA TGTGCCAGCAGCTTAGAGAACCCGGGACAGTTATACTATCAGCCCCAGCATTTT. J is TRBJ1-5 and V is TRBV11-2; 7 nucleotides agree with TRBD1. Germline CDR1 SGHAT, CDR2 FQNNGV. The CDR3 sequence is 18 residues long. Trimming at V came to 0 bases and at J to 5 bases, leaving 13 bases not matched to a gene.

The V and J genes are TRBV7-3 and TRBJ1-6; D perhaps matches TRBD1 (5 bases). V lost 2 bases, J lost 6 bases, and 14 bases lay in between. CDR1 and CDR2 (germline): SGHTA, FQGTGA. CDR3 length: 16 amino acids. The chain's CDR3 is CASSLGTGRVNSPLHF. The DNA of the CDR3 is TGTGCCAGCAGCTTAGGGACCGGCAGGGTTAATTCACCCCTCCACTTT.

The chain links TRBV11-2 to TRBJ1-6; 8 bases line up with TRBD1. Germline assignment: CDR1 SGHAT and CDR2 FQNNGV. The CDR3 is made up of 14 amino acids. V lost 1 base to trimming and J lost 8 bases; unmatched junction nucleotides: 1. CDR3 loop: CASSLGQGHSPLHF. The CDR3 DNA reads TGTGCCAGCAGCTTAGGACAGGGGCATTCACCCCTCCACTTT.

The chain couples TRBV5-1 to TRBJ2-7, with D uncertain. Germline CDR1 and CDR2: SGHRS and YFSETQ. The CDR3 is made up of 14 amino acids. V was trimmed by 1 base and J by 0 bases, leaving 8 bases between them. CDR3 sequence reads: CASSLPESSYEQYF. The CDR3 nucleotides are TGCGCCAGCAGCTTGCCGGAGTCCTCCTACGAGCAGTACTTC.

A single count supports this clone. The rearrangement uses TRBV12-3 or TRBV12-4 and TRBJ2-1; D gene ambiguous. The V and J ends lost 10 bases and 5 bases respectively, with 6 bases between them. The CDR3 is 10 residues long. CDR3 nucleotide sequence: TGTGCCACCAACGACAATGAGCAGTTCTTC. It translates to CATNDNEQFF.

The chain is built from TRBV9 and TRBJ1-4; D unresolved. CDR3 size: 12 residues. The germline CDR1 and CDR2 sequences are SGDLS and YYNGEE. Deletions cut 0 bases from V and 7 bases from J, with 4 bases between. CDR3 residues: CASSVDGEKLFF. The CDR3 bases are TGTGCCAGCAGCGTAGACGGTGAAAAACTGTTTTTT.

The V call is TRBV2, the J call TRBJ2-2; no reliable D call. Per germline, CDR1 SNHLY and CDR2 FYNNEI. The V gene lost 4 bases and the J gene lost 1 base, with 13 bases spanning the gap. The CDR3 loop spans 16 amino acids. The CDR3, as DNA: TGTGCCAGCAGTGGGGGAAGGAACATGAACACCGGGGAGCTGTTTTTT. The encoded protein is CASSGGRNMNTGELFF.

The rearrangement uses TRBV7-9 and TRBJ1-4; 7 bases map to TRBD1. This CDR3 has 14 residues. After removal of 5 bases from V and 8 bases from J, the junction contained 8 bases not matched to a gene. Germline V gives CDR1 SEHNR, CDR2 FQNEAQ (reference sequence). CDR3 loop: CASSAWTGGEKLFF. The CDR3 DNA reads as TGTGCCAGCAGCGCCTGGACAGGAGGAGAAAAACTGTTTTTT.

The chain combines TRBV27 with TRBJ1-6, with 7 bases aligning to TRBD1. From germline, CDR1 is MNHEY and CDR2 SMNVEV (reference sequence). V lost 6 bases, J lost 1 base, and 3 bases stayed unmatched. The CDR3 contains 15 residues. CDR3 residues: CASSTGVSYNSPLHF. The CDR3 DNA sequence: TGTGCCAGCAGCACAGGGGTGTCCTATAATTCACCCCTCCACTTT.

CDR3 sequence (DNA): TGTGCCAGCAGCGCCTCCGGGACTAGAGGTGCAGATACGCAGTATTTT. The encoded protein is CASSASGTRGADTQYF. The rearrangement uses TRBV3-1 (or the pseudogene TRBV3-2) and TRBJ2-3; 8 bases match TRBD2. J gave up 4 bases and V 5 bases, and 11 bases lay outside the gene matches. Germline V gene lookup returns CDR1 LGHDT and CDR2 YNNKEL (reference sequence). The CDR3 contains 16 residues.

The V and J genes are TRBV15 and TRBJ1-2; D unresolved. Germline V CDR1 and CDR2: LNHNV, YYDKDF (reference sequence). The CDR3 is 15 residues long. V dropped 0 bases and J dropped 4 bases, with 12 bases sitting between them. The CDR3 DNA reads as TGTGCCACCAGCAGAGAGTTGAACGGGGTCTATGGCTACACCTTC. Protein sequence: CATSRELNGVYGYTF.

V usage is TRBV5-1 and J usage is TRBJ2-7; TRBD2 agrees at 10 bases. With V trimmed by 4 bases and J by 0 bases, 4 bases remained unmatched. The CDR3 consists of 15 residues. Germline CDR1 is SGHRS and CDR2 is YFSETQ. Written as DNA, the CDR3 is TGCGCCAGCAGCCCGGGACTAGCGAGCTCCTACGAGCAGTACTTC. Protein product: CASSPGLASSYEQYF.

The CDR3 sequence is CASSREYRTYEKLFF. The DNA of the CDR3 is TGCGCCAGCAGCCGAGAATACAGGACCTATGAAAAACTGTTTTTT. The chain employs TRBV4-3 and TRBJ1-4, with D perhaps matching TRBD1 (5 bases). This CDR3 is built from 15 residues. Germline V gene data show CDR1 as LGHNA and CDR2 as YSLEER. V lost 4 bases and J 6 bases, leaving 15 bases between the germline ends.

This chain uses TRBV9 with TRBJ2-3; no clear D. V shed 3 bases and J shed 2 bases, with 13 bases lying between them. In germline, CDR1 is SGDLS, CDR2 YYNGEE. This CDR3 is 15 amino acids long. The DNA for the CDR3 is TGTGCCAGCAGCGCCGGAGTCCCTCCCACAGATACGCAGTATTTT. Its protein product is CASSAGVPPTDTQYF.

The chain combines TRBV5-1 with TRBJ1-4, with D uncertain. V dropped 4 bases and J dropped 7 bases, with 14 bases sitting between them. CDR1 and CDR2 (germline): SGHRS, YFSETQ. This CDR3 contains 14 residues. CDR3 region: CASSLGPGSEKLFF. The CDR3 region has the DNA TGCGCCAGCAGCCTTGGGCCTGGGAGTGAAAAACTGTTTTTT.

The V gene is TRBV27, the J gene TRBJ1-6; D may be TRBD1 (5 bases). The CDR3 runs 15 residues. The V end was cut by 4 bases, the J end by 9 bases, with 16 bases between. From germline, CDR1 is MNHEY and CDR2 SMNVEV (reference sequence). The CDR3 protein is CASSSRTLGGSPLHF. DNA for the CDR3: TGTGCCAGCAGTTCCCGGACACTCGGCGGTTCACCCCTCCACTTT.